This T cell receptor (beta chain) derives from a study of identical twins. Carrying unique molecular identifiers, the cDNA also gained a universal primer site through template switching. Each CDR3 protein gets one entry after TCRdb re-called the 5' RACE reads with MiXCR. This sample yields approximately 94,000 distinct CDR3 sequences, of which under 7% are seen a single time; more than 10% belongs to the top ten. Notes on the study in general: Out-of-frame TCR alpha sharing in monozygotic twins exceeded recombination model predictions.

This clonotype was counted ten times or more. Its target is not known. Sample: memory T cells sorted from blood. This TCR derives from a woman aged 45-65 years in good health.

This CDR3 is CASSYSGSTDTQYF. As DNA, the CDR3 is TGTGCCAGCAGCTACAGCGGGAGCACAGATACGCAGTATTTT. This chain joins TRBV2 and TRBJ2-3, with a tentative D call TRBD2 (6 bases). Germline loops: CDR1 SNHLY, CDR2 FYNNEI. Trimming took 6 bases from V and 0 from J, leaving 10 bases between them. The CDR3 totals 14 residues.